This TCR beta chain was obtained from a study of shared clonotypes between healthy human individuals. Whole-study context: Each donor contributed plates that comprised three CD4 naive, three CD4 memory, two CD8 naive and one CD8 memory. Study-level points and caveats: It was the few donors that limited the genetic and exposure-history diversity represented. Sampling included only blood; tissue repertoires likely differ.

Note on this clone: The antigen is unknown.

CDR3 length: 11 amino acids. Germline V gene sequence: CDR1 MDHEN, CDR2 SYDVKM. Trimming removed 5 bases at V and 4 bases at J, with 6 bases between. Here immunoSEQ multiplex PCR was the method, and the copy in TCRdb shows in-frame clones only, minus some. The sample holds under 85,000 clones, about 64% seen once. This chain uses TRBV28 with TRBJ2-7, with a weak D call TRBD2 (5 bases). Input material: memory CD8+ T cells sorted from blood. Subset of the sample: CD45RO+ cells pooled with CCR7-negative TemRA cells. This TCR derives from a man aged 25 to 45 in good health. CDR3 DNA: TGTGCCAGCAGTCGGGGATACGAGCAGTACTTC. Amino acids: CASSRGYEQYF.